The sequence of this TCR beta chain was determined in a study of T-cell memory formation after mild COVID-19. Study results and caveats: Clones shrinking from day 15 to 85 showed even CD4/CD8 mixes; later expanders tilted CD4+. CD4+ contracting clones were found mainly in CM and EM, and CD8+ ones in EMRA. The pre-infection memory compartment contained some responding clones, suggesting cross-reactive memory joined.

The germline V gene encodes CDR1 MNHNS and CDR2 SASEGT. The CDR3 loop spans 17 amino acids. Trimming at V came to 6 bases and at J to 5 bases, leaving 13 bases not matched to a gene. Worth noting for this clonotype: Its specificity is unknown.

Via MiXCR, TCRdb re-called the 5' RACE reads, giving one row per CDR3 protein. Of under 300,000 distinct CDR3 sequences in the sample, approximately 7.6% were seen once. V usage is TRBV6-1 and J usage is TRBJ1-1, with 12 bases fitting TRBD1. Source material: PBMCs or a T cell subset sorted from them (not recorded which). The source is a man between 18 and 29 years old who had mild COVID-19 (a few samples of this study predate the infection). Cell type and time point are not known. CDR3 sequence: CASREMGQGAPGTEAFF. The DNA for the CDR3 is TGTGCCAGCAGGGAAATGGGACAGGGGGCCCCGGGGACTGAAGCTTTCTTT.